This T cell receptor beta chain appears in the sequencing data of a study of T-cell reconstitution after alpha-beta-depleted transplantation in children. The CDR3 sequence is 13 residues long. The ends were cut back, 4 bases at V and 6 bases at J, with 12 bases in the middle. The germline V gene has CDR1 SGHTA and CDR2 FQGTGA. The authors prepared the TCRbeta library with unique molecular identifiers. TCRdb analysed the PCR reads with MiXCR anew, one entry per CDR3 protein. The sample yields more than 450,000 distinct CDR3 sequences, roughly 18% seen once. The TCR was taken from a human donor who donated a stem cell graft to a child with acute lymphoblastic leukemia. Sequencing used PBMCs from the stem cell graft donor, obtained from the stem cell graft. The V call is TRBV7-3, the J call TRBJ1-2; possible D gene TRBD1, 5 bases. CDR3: CASSSGKGHGYTF. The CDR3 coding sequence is TGTGCCAGCAGCTCAGGGAAAGGGCATGGCTACACCTTC.